These 28 T cell receptor beta chains share one sample of origin, sequenced in a study of radiation and T cells in renal cell carcinoma. Time point: blood 2 weeks post-SBRT. Treatment noted: 15 Gy SBRT to primary tumor, nephrectomy 4 weeks later. TCRdb keeps only in-frame clones here, not all; method: immunoSEQ multiplex PCR. Of around 76,000 clones in the sample, more than 75% were seen once. Source: blood, taken from a patient whose treatment included radiotherapy and nephrectomy. These receptor sequences come from a man aged 60 to 69 with renal cell carcinoma.

The chain joins TRBV2 to TRBJ1-2, with TRBD1 identical over 10 bases. The CDR3 contains 16 residues. After removal of 6 bases from V and 0 bases from J, the junction contained 7 bases not matched to a gene. Looked up from germline, CDR1 is SNHLY and CDR2 is FYNNEI. The CDR3 bases are TGTGCCAGCAGGGGGACAGGGGTCATCGCTAACTATGGCTACACCTTC. This encodes CASRGTGVIANYGYTF.

This sequence joins TRBV15 and TRBJ2-2; tentatively, D is TRBD2 (5 bases). The CDR3 is 15 residues long. V lost 0 bases, J lost 1 base, and 6 bases lay in between. The V gene's germline CDR1 is LNHNV and CDR2 YYDKDF (reference sequence). The CDR3 sequence is CATSRDRGNTGELFF. The CDR3 coding sequence is TGTGCCACCAGCAGAGATCGGGGGAACACCGGGGAGCTGTTTTTT. Based on the CDR3 plus reference TRBV15 and TRBJ2-2, the full variable domain is DAMVIQNPRYQVTQFGKPVTLSCSQTLNHNVMYWYQQKSSQAPKLLFHYYDKDFNNEADTPDNFQSRRPNTSFCFLDIRSPGLGDTAMYLCATSRDRGNTGELFFGEGSRLTVL.

Here the CDR3 reads CASSLGGIGGETQYF. The CDR3, as DNA: TGCGCCAGCAGCTTAGGCGGGATCGGAGGAGAGACCCAGTACTTC. The chain couples TRBV5-1 to TRBJ2-5, with a weak D call TRBD2 (6 bases). The CDR3 extends over 15 amino acids. Trimming stripped 2 bases from V and 4 bases from J, with 15 bases between. From germline, CDR1 is SGHRS and CDR2 YFSETQ.

This chain uses TRBV27 with TRBJ2-2; perhaps D is TRBD1 or TRBD2 (5 bases each). The CDR3 is made up of 13 amino acids. The germline CDR1 and CDR2 sequences are MNHEY and SMNVEV (reference sequence). V was clipped by 5 bases and J by 7 bases, with 11 bases between them. Written as DNA, the CDR3 is TGTGCCAGCAGTCCCGGGACGGTCGGGGAGCTGTTTTTT. It yields the protein CASSPGTVGELFF.

V gene TRBV10-1 combines with J gene TRBJ2-3; possibly TRBD2 for D (6 bases). This CDR3 is 12 amino acids long. The V end lost 6 bases, the J end lost 9 bases, and 13 bases lay between the germline ends. CDR1 is WNHNN, CDR2 SYGVQD, per germline (reference sequence). The CDR3 DNA reads TGCGCCAGCAGAGGGGACTCCCGGACGCAGTATTTT. This encodes CASRGDSRTQYF.

The chain carries TRBV6-5 and TRBJ1-5; 12 positions agree with TRBD1. The CDR3 is made up of 12 amino acids. With V trimmed by 5 bases and J by 10 bases, 0 bases remained unmatched. Germline CDR1 and CDR2: MNHEY and SVGAGI. CDR3 nucleotides: TGTGCCAGCAGTGGGACAGGGGGCCCCCAGCATTTT. The encoded protein is CASSGTGGPQHF.

The genes are TRBV7-9 and TRBJ2-5, with TRBD2 matching 15 bases. The junction had 4 bases not matched to a gene; V was cut back by 5 bases and J by 0 bases. CDR1 is SEHNR, CDR2 FQNEAQ, per germline (reference sequence). This CDR3 has 17 amino acids. In DNA, the CDR3 is TGTGCCAGCAGCGGGACTAGCGGGAGGCAGTACCAAGAGACCCAGTACTTC. It encodes CASSGTSGRQYQETQYF.

This sequence joins TRBV5-5 and TRBJ1-3; no clear D gene. CDR1 SGHKS and CDR2 YYEKEE come from the germline V gene (reference sequence). This CDR3 region has 14 residues. The V and J ends lost 4 bases and 4 bases respectively, with 12 bases between them. CDR3 bases: TGTGCCAGCAGCACTCTCGTAAACGGAAACACCATATATTTT. Protein: CASSTLVNGNTIYF.

The chain employs TRBV5-6 and TRBJ2-7; D is tentatively TRBD1 or TRBD2 (6 bases each). Germline CDR1 SGHDT, CDR2 YYEEEE. The V end lost 4 bases, the J end lost 4 bases, and 15 bases lay between the germline ends. The CDR3 is made up of 14 amino acids. The chain's CDR3 is CASSPWGAPYEQYF. DNA of the CDR3: TGTGCCAGCAGCCCCTGGGGGGCTCCATACGAGCAGTACTTC.

A single count supports this clone. The chain carries TRBV7-8 and TRBJ2-5; TRBD1 matches at 8 bases. Germline values: CDR1 SGHVS, CDR2 FQNEAQ. Germline trimming cut 5 bases from V and 7 bases from J; bases unmatched to any gene: 12. The CDR3 is 15 residues long. CDR3 residues: CASSGEQGVYWTQYF. DNA of the CDR3: TGTGCCAGCAGCGGAGAACAGGGGGTATACTGGACCCAGTACTTC.

The V call is TRBV4-3, the J call TRBJ1-3, with TRBD1 matching 11 bases. V dropped 0 bases and J dropped 7; count of bases not matched to a gene: 5. This CDR3 spans 16 amino acids. Germline-derived CDR1 and CDR2 are LGHNA and YSLEER. The CDR3 DNA is TGCGCCAGCAGCCAAGATCCGGACAGGGGGCTGAACACCATATATTTT. Translation gives CASSQDPDRGLNTIYF.

The CDR3 DNA is TGTGCCAGCCTACCCCAGCTTGGCGAGCAGTACTTC. It yields the protein CASLPQLGEQYF. V and J are TRBV11-2 and TRBJ2-7; no definite D call. The CDR3 consists of 12 residues. The germline CDR1 and CDR2 sequences are SGHAT and FQNNGV. Deletions cut 8 bases from V and 6 bases from J, with 14 bases between. The whole variable domain, filled in from reference TRBV11-2 and TRBJ2-7, reads EAGVAQSPRYKIIEKRQSVAFWCNPISGHATLYWYQQILGQGPKLLIQFQNNGVVDDSQLPKDRFSAERLKGVDSTLKIQPAKLEDSAVYLCASLPQLGEQYFGPGTRLTVT.

This rearrangement joins TRBV9 to TRBJ1-2; D is uncertain. Per germline, CDR1 SGDLS and CDR2 YYNGEE. The ends were cut back, 0 bases at V and 2 bases at J, with 11 bases in the middle. The CDR3 is made up of 15 amino acids. The CDR3 sequence: CASSVGGGRNYGYTF. Written as DNA, the CDR3 is TGTGCCAGCAGCGTAGGCGGAGGGCGGAACTATGGCTACACCTTC.

The chain recombines TRBV5-8 with TRBJ2-7; TRBD2 might be the D (5 bases). Trimming removed 1 base from V and 6 bases from J, with 11 bases in between. This CDR3 has 13 amino acids. Germline CDR1 is SGHTS and CDR2 is YDEGEE. The CDR3 sequence: CASSLIAIGEQYF. The DNA of the CDR3 is TGTGCCAGCAGCTTGATAGCGATAGGCGAGCAGTACTTC.

The rearrangement links TRBV2 to TRBJ2-1, with a weak D call TRBD1 (7 bases). Trimming removed 2 bases from V and 8 bases from J, with 16 bases in between. Germline V gene sequence: CDR1 SNHLY, CDR2 FYNNEI. There are 15 residues in the CDR3. The CDR3 nucleotides read TGTGCCAGCAGTGAATCTAGGGGGCGCGGGGATGAGCAGTTCTTC. Translation gives CASSESRGRGDEQFF.

The genes are TRBV6-4 and TRBJ2-3; D perhaps matches TRBD2 (6 bases). CDR3 length equals 16 residues. Germline lookup yields CDR1 MRHNA and CDR2 SNTAGT. The V end was cut by 3 bases, the J end by 0 bases, with 13 bases between. The chain's CDR3 is CASSDGLSTSTDTQYF. In DNA, the CDR3 is TGTGCCAGCAGTGATGGACTATCTACTAGCACAGATACGCAGTATTTT.

The gene calls are TRBV6-5 and TRBJ2-4; 7 nucleotides agree with TRBD2. Germline V lookup: CDR1 MNHEY, CDR2 SVGAGI. The CDR3 has 13 amino acids. With 2 bases clipped from V and 8 bases from J, the junction kept 3 bases outside the gene matches. The CDR3 DNA follows: TGTGCCAGCAGTTACAGGGCGGGGGACATTCAGTACTTC. It yields the protein CASSYRAGDIQYF.

The chain combines TRBV6-1 with TRBJ2-5; D is unclear. Germline assignment: CDR1 MNHNS and CDR2 SASEGT. The CDR3 extends over 14 amino acids. Trimming took off 4 bases at V and 5 bases at J, with 14 bases between the two ends. The CDR3 sequence: CASSARIGTETQYF. The CDR3 bases are TGTGCCAGCAGTGCCCGGATTGGCACCGAGACCCAGTACTTC.

The V and J genes are TRBV27 and TRBJ1-2; TRBD1 might be the D (6 bases). Germline V lookup: CDR1 MNHEY, CDR2 SMNVEV (reference sequence). V dropped 3 bases and J dropped 8 bases, with 22 bases sitting between them. The CDR3 contains 16 residues. Here the CDR3 reads CASSLILGGQFIGYTF. The CDR3 nucleotides are TGTGCCAGCAGTTTGATCCTAGGCGGACAGTTCATCGGCTACACCTTC.

The chain joins TRBV7-9 to TRBJ1-2; D gene unclear. Germline CDR1 SEHNR, CDR2 FQNEAQ (reference sequence). Between the trimmed V and J ends, which lost 4 bases and 5 bases, there was a span of 8 bases. The CDR3 length is 12 residues. CDR3 sequence reads: CASSSTPYGYTF. The CDR3 DNA sequence: TGTGCCAGCAGCTCGACCCCGTATGGCTACACCTTC.

This clone was found once. The V call is TRBV21-1, the J call TRBJ2-3; the tabulated D call, TRBD2, remains unverified against the DNA. TRBV21-1 is deemed a pseudogene. This CDR3 has 19 amino acids. The CDR3: CASSKEGGLADPHTDTQYF. As DNA, the CDR3 is TGTGCCAGCAGCAAAGAGGGGGGACTAGCGGACCCCCACACAGATACGCAGTATTTT.

In its sample, this clone ranks as medium-sized. This chain connects TRBV4-3 to TRBJ2-7; D not certain. Trimming left V 0 bases short and J 3 bases short, with 9 bases between. Germline V gene lookup returns CDR1 LGHNA and CDR2 YSLEER. The CDR3 has 14 amino acids. The CDR3 DNA sequence: TGCGCCAGCAGCCAAGATTCCTGGGACTACGAGCAGTACTTC. Its protein product is CASSQDSWDYEQYF.

The rearrangement links TRBV14 to TRBJ2-1; D might be TRBD2 (5 bases). Germline V lookup: CDR1 SGHDN, CDR2 FVKESK. V lost 0 bases and J 4 bases, leaving 10 bases between the germline ends. CDR3 length equals 15 residues. The CDR3 loop reads CASSQDVGEYNEQFF. The CDR3 coding sequence is TGTGCCAGCAGCCAAGATGTCGGGGAATACAATGAGCAGTTCTTC.

The V and J genes are TRBV7-8 and TRBJ2-1, with D possibly being TRBD1 (6 bases). Germline CDR1 and CDR2: SGHVS and FQNEAQ. Trimming stripped 5 bases from V and 0 bases from J, with 17 bases between. The length of the CDR3 is 17 residues. This chain's CDR3 is CASSPRTGLSSYNEQFF. The CDR3 region has the DNA TGTGCCAGCAGCCCCCGAACAGGGTTGAGCTCCTACAATGAGCAGTTCTTC.

This clone was found once. The gene calls are TRBV5-1 and TRBJ2-7; D not resolved. Trimming took 7 bases from V and 5 from J, leaving 22 bases between them. CDR1 SGHRS and CDR2 YFSETQ come from the germline V gene. This CDR3 region has 15 residues. CDR3: CASGKVTQFGNEQYF. In DNA, the CDR3 is TGCGCCAGCGGAAAGGTTACACAGTTTGGGAACGAGCAGTACTTC.

This chain joins TRBV7-7 and TRBJ2-2, with 7 bases identical to TRBD2. There are 15 residues in the CDR3. Trimming took 5 bases from V and 7 from J; bases not matched to a gene: 10. Germline V CDR1 and CDR2: SSHAT, FNYEAQ (reference sequence). This CDR3 is CASSRQGGDGGELFF. In nucleotides, the CDR3 is TGTGCCAGCAGCCGCCAGGGAGGGGATGGCGGGGAGCTGTTTTTT.

J is TRBJ1-2 and V is TRBV7-9; no clear D gene. The germline V and J ends were trimmed by 2 bases and 4 bases, with 11 bases remaining between them. The germline V gene encodes CDR1 SEHNR and CDR2 FQNEAQ (reference sequence). The CDR3 length is 14 residues. The CDR3 region is CASSLLQLSYGYTF. CDR3 DNA sequence: TGTGCCAGCAGCTTACTACAGCTTTCCTATGGCTACACCTTC.

The chain carries TRBV15 and TRBJ1-2; perhaps TRBD1 as D (5 bases). Germline V gene data show CDR1 as LNHNV and CDR2 as YYDKDF (reference sequence). V dropped 1 base and J dropped 5 bases, with 11 bases sitting between them. The CDR3 covers 14 residues. The CDR3 sequence is CATSRVWDLYGYTF. The CDR3 DNA reads as TGTGCCACCAGCAGAGTATGGGACTTATATGGCTACACCTTC.